The clone carrying this T cell receptor (beta chain) appeared many times. Its antigen is unknown. Unique molecular identifiers were present on the cDNA, which also gained a universal primer site by template switching. TCRdb reprocessed the 5' RACE reads via MiXCR and lists one record per CDR3 protein. Seen here are hundreds of thousands of distinct CDR3 sequences, approximately 7% observed once, and the top ten hold roughly 3.6%. CDR3 size: 14 residues. Trimming removed 4 bases at V and 5 bases at J, with 14 bases between. Germline assignment: CDR1 LGHDT and CDR2 YNNKEL (reference sequence). The data originate from a study of identical twins. Findings and caveats of the study: Models came in too low on out-of-frame TCR alpha sharing in monozygotic twins.

These same records also appear under a second study, on yellow fever vaccine responses in identical twins.

What was sequenced was memory (CD45RO+) T cells sorted from blood. This sequence originates from a woman under 30 in good health. J is TRBJ1-2 and V is TRBV3-1, with D maybe TRBD1 (6 bases). CDR3 DNA: TGTGCCAGCAGCCCCCTGGACAGCCAATATGGCTACACCTTC. Protein: CASSPLDSQYGYTF. Drawing the rest from reference TRBV3-1 and TRBJ1-2, the complete variable domain is DTAVSQTPKYLVTQMGNDKSIKCEQNLGHDTMYWYKQDSKKFLKIMFSYNNKELIINETVPNRFSPKSPDKAHLNLHINSLELGDSAVYFCASSPLDSQYGYTFGSGTRLTVV.